The T cell receptor (beta chain) described here comes from a study of cytomegalovirus exposure and HLA in healthy donors. Across the whole study: An earlier analysis identified under 130 million unique TCR beta sequences in 150 million to 200 million T cells.

Only one count was recorded for this clone. Its antigen is currently unknown. The germline gives CDR1 MDHEN, CDR2 SYDVKM. After removal of 5 bases from V and 5 bases from J, the junction contained 9 bases not matched to a gene. This CDR3 is built from 16 residues. General study results and limits: Among the CMV-associated chains, three were confirmed in vitro as specific for CMV antigens. A likely sequencing artifact accounted for one observed cluster of highly shared sequence variants. TCR beta sequences numbering 15,000 to 20,000 were associated with HLA alleles at 0.05 false discovery rate in a later analysis.

The primer mix had 60 Vbeta and 13 Jbeta primers. Some clones are missing from TCRdb's copy, which holds only in-frame ones; the method was immunoSEQ multiplex PCR. In the table there are some 120,000 clones, roughly 80% of which are singletons. Sequencing was done on a sample of PBMCs. The rearrangement uses TRBV28 and TRBJ1-6; 7 bases match TRBD1. This receptor was identified in a man aged 25-45 years in good health and CMV-seronegative. The CDR3 protein is CASSPQTGLNNSPLHF. DNA for the CDR3: TGTGCCAGCAGTCCCCAGACAGGGCTAAATAATTCACCCCTCCACTTT.